What follows describes a single TCR beta chain. The data originate from a study of T cell changes during pregnancy in multiple sclerosis. Trimming cost V 8 bases and J 3 bases; bases outside gene matches: 10. This CDR3 has 16 amino acids. In germline, CDR1 is SNHLY, CDR2 FYNNEI. Some clones are missing from TCRdb's copy, which holds only in-frame ones; the method was immunoSEQ multiplex PCR. Among roughly 110,000 clones listed, just under 95% were seen once. The receptor comes from a female donor with multiple sclerosis, enrolled in a pregnancy study. The material sequenced was peripheral blood, taken after pregnancy. This sequence joins TRBV2 and TRBJ1-5; 10 bases are shared with TRBD1. The CDR3 spells CASGRQGAQINQPQHF. The DNA of the CDR3 is TGTGCCAGCGGAAGACAGGGGGCTCAGATCAATCAGCCCCAGCATTTT.